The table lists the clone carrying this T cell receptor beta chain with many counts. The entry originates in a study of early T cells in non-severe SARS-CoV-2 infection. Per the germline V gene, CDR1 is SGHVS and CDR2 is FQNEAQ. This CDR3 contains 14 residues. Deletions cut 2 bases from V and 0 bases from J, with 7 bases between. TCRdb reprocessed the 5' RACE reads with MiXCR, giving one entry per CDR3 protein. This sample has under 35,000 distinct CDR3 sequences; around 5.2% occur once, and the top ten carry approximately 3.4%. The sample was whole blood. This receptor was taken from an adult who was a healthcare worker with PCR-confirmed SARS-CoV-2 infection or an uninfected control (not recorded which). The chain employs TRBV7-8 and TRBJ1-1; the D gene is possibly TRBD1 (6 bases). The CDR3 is CASSLQGLNTEAFF. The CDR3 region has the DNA TGTGCCAGCAGCTTACAGGGGTTGAACACTGAAGCTTTCTTT.